This T cell receptor beta chain was identified in a study of T cells in localized non-small cell lung cancer. Whole-study results and caveats: The highest T cell clonality was in uninvolved adjacent lung, above tumor.

The method was immunoSEQ multiplex PCR; TCRdb's version includes in-frame clones alone and lacks a portion of them. The table has 64,000 or so clones, almost 90% seen once; the top ten hold roughly 2%. In regard to this clone: The antigen remains unidentified.

V lost 0 bases, J lost 4 bases, and 14 bases lay in between. The CDR3 has 16 amino acids. Per germline, CDR1 SGDLS and CDR2 YYNGEE. This chain connects TRBV9 to TRBJ2-1, with D possibly TRBD1 on 5 matching bases. The source of this sequence is a woman aged 35 to 70 with stage I lung adenocarcinoma. The sequencing used peripheral blood, collected before any cancer treatment. Here the CDR3 reads CASSVAPPDRYNEQFF. In DNA, the CDR3 is TGTGCCAGCAGCGTAGCCCCCCCTGACAGATACAATGAGCAGTTCTTC.